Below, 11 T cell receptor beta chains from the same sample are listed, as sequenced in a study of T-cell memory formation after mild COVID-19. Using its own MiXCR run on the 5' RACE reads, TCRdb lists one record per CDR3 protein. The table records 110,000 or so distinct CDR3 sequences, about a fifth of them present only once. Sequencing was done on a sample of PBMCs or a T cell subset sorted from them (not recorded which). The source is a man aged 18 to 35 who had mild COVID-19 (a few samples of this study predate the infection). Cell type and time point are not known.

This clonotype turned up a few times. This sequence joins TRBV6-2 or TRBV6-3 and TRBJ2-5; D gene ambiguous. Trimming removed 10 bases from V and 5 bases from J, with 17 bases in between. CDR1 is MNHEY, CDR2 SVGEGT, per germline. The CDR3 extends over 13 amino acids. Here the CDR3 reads CANKHRPRETQYF. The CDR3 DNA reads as TGTGCCAACAAACACCGGCCCCGGGAGACCCAGTACTTC.

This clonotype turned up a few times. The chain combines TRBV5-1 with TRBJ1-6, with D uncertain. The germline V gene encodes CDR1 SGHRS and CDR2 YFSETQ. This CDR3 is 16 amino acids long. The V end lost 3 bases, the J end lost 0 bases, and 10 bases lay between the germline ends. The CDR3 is CASSYHESSYNSPLHF. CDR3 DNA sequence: TGCGCCAGCAGCTACCACGAGAGCTCCTATAATTCACCCCTCCACTTT. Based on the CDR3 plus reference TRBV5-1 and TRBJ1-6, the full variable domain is KAGVTQTPRYLIKTRGQQVTLSCSPISGHRSVSWYQQTPGQGLQFLFEYFSETQRNKGNFPGRFSGRQFSNSRSEMNVSTLELGDSALYLCASSYHESSYNSPLHFGNGTRLTVT.

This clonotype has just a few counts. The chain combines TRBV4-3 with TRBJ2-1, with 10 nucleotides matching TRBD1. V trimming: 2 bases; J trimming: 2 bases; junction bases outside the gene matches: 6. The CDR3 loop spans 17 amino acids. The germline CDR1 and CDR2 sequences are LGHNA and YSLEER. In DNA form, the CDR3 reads TGCGCCAGCAGCCAAATACCCGGGACAGGGGCCTACAATGAGCAGTTCTTC. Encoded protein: CASSQIPGTGAYNEQFF.

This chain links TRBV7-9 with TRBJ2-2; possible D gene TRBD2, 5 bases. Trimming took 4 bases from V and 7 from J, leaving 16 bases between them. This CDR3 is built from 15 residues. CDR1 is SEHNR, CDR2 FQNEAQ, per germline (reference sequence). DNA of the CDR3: TGTGCCAGCAGCTCCGACATCACCGGAGGCGGGGAGCTGTTTTTT. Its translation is CASSSDITGGGELFF.

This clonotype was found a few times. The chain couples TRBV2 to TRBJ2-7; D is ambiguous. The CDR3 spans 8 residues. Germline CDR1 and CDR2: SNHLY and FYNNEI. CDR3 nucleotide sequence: TGTGCCAGCAGTAGAGCTTGGGTC. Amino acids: CASSRAWV.

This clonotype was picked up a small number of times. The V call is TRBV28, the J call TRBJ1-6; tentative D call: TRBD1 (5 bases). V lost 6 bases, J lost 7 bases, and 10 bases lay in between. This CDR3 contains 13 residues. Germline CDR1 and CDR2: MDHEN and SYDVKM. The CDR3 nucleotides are TGTGCCAGCAGGCCGGCAGGGAATTCACCCCTCCACTTT. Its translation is CASRPAGNSPLHF.

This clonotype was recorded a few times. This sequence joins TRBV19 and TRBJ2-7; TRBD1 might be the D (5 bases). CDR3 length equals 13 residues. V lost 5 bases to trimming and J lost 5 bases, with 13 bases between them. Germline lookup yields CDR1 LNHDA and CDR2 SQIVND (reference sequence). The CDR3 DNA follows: TGTGCCAGTAGTGGGCAGGGCATCCACGAGCAGTACTTC. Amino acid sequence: CASSGQGIHEQYF.

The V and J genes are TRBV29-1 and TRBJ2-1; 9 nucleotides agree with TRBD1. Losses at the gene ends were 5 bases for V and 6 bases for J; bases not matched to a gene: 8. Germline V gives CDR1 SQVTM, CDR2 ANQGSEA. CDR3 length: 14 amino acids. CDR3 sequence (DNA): TGCAGCGTTAGGTTCGGGACAGGGCTCAATGAGCAGTTCTTC. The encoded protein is CSVRFGTGLNEQFF.

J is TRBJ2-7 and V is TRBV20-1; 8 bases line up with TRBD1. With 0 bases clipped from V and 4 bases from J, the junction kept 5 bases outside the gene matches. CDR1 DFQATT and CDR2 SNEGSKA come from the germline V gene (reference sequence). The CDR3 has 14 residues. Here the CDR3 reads CSARDRDRLYEQYV. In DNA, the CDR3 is TGCAGTGCTAGAGACCGGGACAGGCTATACGAGCAGTACGTC.

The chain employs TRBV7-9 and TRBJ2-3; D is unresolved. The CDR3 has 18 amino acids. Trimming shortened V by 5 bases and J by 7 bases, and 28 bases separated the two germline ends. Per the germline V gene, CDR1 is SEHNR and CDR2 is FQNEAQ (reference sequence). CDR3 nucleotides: TGTGCCAGCAGCCCACCTTCACTACAGTTGTCCCCCCTCTATACGCAGTATTTT. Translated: CASSPPSLQLSPLYTQYF.

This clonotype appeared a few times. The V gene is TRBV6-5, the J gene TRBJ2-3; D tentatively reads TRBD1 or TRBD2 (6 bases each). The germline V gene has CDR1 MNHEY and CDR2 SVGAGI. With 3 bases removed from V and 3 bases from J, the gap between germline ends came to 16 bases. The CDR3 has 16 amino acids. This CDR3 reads CASSYTTGGGTDTQYF. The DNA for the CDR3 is TGTGCCAGCAGTTATACGACTGGAGGGGGGACAGATACGCAGTATTTT.